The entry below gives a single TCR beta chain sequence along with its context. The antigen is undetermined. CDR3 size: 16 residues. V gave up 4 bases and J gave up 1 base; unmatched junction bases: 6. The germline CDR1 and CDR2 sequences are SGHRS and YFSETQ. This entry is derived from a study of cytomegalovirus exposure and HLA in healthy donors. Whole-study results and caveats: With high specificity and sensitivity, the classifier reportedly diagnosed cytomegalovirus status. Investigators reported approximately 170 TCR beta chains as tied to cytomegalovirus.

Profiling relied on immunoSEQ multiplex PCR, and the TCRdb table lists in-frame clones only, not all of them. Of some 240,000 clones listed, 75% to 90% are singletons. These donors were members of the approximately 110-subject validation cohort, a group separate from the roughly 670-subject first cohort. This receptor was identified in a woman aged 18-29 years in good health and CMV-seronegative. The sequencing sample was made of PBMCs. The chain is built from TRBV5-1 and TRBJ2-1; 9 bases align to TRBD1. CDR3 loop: CASSPGGQGSYNEQFF. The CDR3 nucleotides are TGCGCCAGCAGCCCCGGGGGACAGGGTTCCTACAATGAGCAGTTCTTC.